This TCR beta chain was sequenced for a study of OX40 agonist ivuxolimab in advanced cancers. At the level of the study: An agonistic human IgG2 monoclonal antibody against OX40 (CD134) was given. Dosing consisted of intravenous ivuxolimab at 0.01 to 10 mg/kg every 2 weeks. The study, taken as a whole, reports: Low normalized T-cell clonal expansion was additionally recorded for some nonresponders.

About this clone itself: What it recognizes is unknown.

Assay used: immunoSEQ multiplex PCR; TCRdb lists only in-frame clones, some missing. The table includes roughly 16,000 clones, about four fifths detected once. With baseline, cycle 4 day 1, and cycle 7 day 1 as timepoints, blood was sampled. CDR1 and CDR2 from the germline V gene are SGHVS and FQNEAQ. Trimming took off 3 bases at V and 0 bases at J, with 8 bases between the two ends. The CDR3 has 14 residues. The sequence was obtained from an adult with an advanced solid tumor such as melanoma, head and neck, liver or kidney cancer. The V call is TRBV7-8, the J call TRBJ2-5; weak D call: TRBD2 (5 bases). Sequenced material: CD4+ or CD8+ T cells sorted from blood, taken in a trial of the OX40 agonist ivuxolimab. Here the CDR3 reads CASSFASYQETQYF. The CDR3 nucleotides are TGTGCCAGCAGCTTTGCTAGCTACCAAGAGACCCAGTACTTC.